This TCR beta chain originates from a study of long-term antiretroviral therapy in people with HIV. V was trimmed by 5 bases and J by 7 bases, leaving 35 bases between them. The CDR3 spans 20 residues. The V gene's germline CDR1 is LNHDA and CDR2 SQIVND (reference sequence). Clinicians in the United States treated all participants with HIV. immunoSEQ v3.0 was run at survey level. Measured with immunoSEQ multiplex PCR; TCRdb has only the in-frame clones, and not every one. There are under 15,000 clones in the sample; about 74% occur only once, and more than 15% lies in the top ten. The sample consisted of unsorted PBMCs, taken 0.5 years before starting antiretroviral therapy. The rearrangement links TRBV19 to TRBJ1-2; no clear D. This clonotype was sampled from a woman in her 40s with HIV. CDR3 amino acids: CASSPGGNQDYSPSLLGYTF. In nucleotides, the CDR3 is TGTGCCAGTAGTCCAGGAGGGAATCAGGACTACTCCCCCTCCCTGCTTGGCTACACCTTC.